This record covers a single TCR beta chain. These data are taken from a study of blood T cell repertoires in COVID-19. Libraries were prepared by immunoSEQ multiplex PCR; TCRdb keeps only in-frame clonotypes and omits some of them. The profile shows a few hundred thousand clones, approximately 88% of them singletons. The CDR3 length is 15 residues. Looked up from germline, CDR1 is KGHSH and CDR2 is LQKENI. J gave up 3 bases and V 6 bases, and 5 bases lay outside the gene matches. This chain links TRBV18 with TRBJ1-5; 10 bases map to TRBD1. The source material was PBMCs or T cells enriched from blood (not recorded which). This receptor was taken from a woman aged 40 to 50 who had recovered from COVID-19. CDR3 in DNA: TGTGCCAGCTCGTCCGGGACAGGGGTCAATCAGCCCCAGCATTTT. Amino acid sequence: CASSSGTGVNQPQHF.